This T cell receptor (beta chain) originates from a study of regulatory T cells in long-lasting Graves disease. Study-level background: More than 5 years of antithyroid drugs with positive TSH receptor antibodies defined persistent Graves' disease.

Building the TCR beta libraries relied on iRepertoire HTBI primers, and CDR3 regions underwent Arm-PCR. Each CDR3 protein gets one entry after TCRdb re-called the multiplex PCR reads with MiXCR. In the table there are a few hundred thousand distinct CDR3 sequences, 20% to 25% of which are singletons. The time point is: persistent/refractory GD, antithyroid drugs over 5 years with positive TRAb. RNA isolated from PBMCs was used to make the TCR library. CDR3 length: 15 amino acids. The J segment lost 0 bases and the V segment lost 5 bases, leaving 6 bases of the junction unmatched. Per the germline V gene, CDR1 is SGHRS and CDR2 is YFSETQ.

This sequence originates from a woman aged 40-49 years with Graves disease. The chain combines TRBV5-1 with TRBJ2-5; 8 bases are shared with TRBD2. The material was peripheral blood mononuclear cells (PBMCs), obtained when the disease was refractory, from a patient treated with antithyroid drugs. The CDR3: CASRAGALYQETQYF. CDR3 coding DNA: TGCGCCAGCAGAGCGGGAGCCCTGTACCAAGAGACCCAGTACTTC.